The rows below give T cell receptor beta chains drawn from one sample of a study of PD-1 blockade in classical Hodgkin lymphoma. The data were produced by immunoSEQ multiplex PCR, yet TCRdb's version contains in-frame clones alone and is incomplete. The data hold around 40,000 clones, with about 72% observed a single time. Sequencing used peripheral blood mononuclear cells (PBMCs), obtained at baseline. The origin of the receptors is a human donor with classical Hodgkin lymphoma. Both conserved end residues are part of each CDR3. D genes are given only for firm matches. Rows give clone size only sometimes, using once, few, many, or a class for an expanded clone.

>14|-|-|TRBV6-1|TRBJ2-7
TGTGCCAGCAGTGAAGCCTTCCTCACCTACGAGCAGTACTTC
CASSEAFLTYEQYF
>12|-|-|TRBV6-5|TRBJ1-1
TGTGCCACCTCTATTGGGGACACTGAAGCTTTCTTT
CATSIGDTEAFF
>16|-|-|TRBV9|TRBJ1-2
TGTGCCAGCAGCGTAGCCGCTTTCGAGGGAGTCTACGGCTACACCTTC
CASSVAAFEGVYGYTF
>14|-|TRBD1|TRBV19|TRBJ1-2
TGTGCCAGTAGCCTCCGGGACAGGGGCCATGGCTACACCTTC
CASSLRDRGHGYTF
>13|-|-|TRBV30|TRBJ1-2
TGTGCCTGGAGGTCGCAGGGTTTCTATGGCTACACCTTC
CAWRSQGFYGYTF
>20|few|-|TRBV4-3|TRBJ2-2
TGCGCCAGCAGCCAAGACCGTTTAGGTCCAAGGCTTCTGGGCACCGGGGAGCTGTTTTTT
CASSQDRLGPRLLGTGELFF
>15|-|-|TRBV30|TRBJ1-4
TGTGCCTGGGGAAGTCGGTCCGGGTCTAATGAAAAACTGTTTTTT
CAWGSRSGSNEKLFF
>13|-|-|TRBV6-6|TRBJ2-5
TGTGCCAGCAGCCCCCCCTGGGGAGAGACCCAGTACTTC
CASSPPWGETQYF
>13|few|-|TRBV30|TRBJ1-6
TGTGCCTGGAGTGCCCAGGGTAATTCACCCCTCCACTTT
CAWSAQGNSPLHF
>13|-|-|TRBV5-6|TRBJ2-7
TGTGCCAGCAGCGTTGCTTGGGGAGGCGAGCAGTACTTC
CASSVAWGGEQYF
>14|-|-|TRBV7-8|TRBJ2-1
TGTGCCAGCAGCTTCGCCGGACCCCAGTTTGAGCAGTTCTTC
CASSFAGPQFEQFF
>14|-|TRBD2|TRBV7-9|TRBJ2-1
TGTGCCAGCCCGAAGACTAGCGGGAGCTATGAGCAGTTCTTC
CASPKTSGSYEQFF
>15|-|TRBD2|TRBV30|TRBJ2-7
TGTGCCTGGAGTATGAACGGGGGGGCCTTCTACGAGCAGTACTTC
CAWSMNGGAFYEQYF
>17|-|-|TRBV7-9|TRBJ1-2
TGCGCCAGCAGCCAAGATCGTTCCGGGACATATCGAAGGGGCTACACCTTC
CASSQDRSGTYRRGYTF
>15|-|-|TRBV5-1|TRBJ2-1
TGCGCCAGCAGCCCCTGGACTCCTGTGGCGGAGGAGCAGTTCTTC
CASSPWTPVAEEQFF
>15|-|-|TRBV28|TRBJ2-1
TGTGCCAGCAGTTTATGGGGTTCAAAGATCGATGAGCAGTTCTTC
CASSLWGSKIDEQFF
>14|-|-|TRBV6-6|TRBJ2-7
TGTGCCAGCAGCTGGGGACCAGAGAACCACGAGCAGTACTTC
CASSWGPENHEQYF
>15|-|TRBD2|TRBV5-6|TRBJ2-5
TGTGCCAGCAGCTTGAGCGGGGGAGCTGGGGAGACCCAGTACTTC
CASSLSGGAGETQYF
>15|-|TRBD1|TRBV5-6|TRBJ1-2
TGTGCCAGCAGACGACGACAGGGGGCGATGAATGGCTACACCTTC
CASRRRQGAMNGYTF
>15|-|TRBD1|TRBV7-7|TRBJ2-7
TGTGCCAGCAGCTTGGGACAGGGGGGCGAACACGAGCAGTACTTC
CASSLGQGGEHEQYF
>12|few|-|TRBV30|TRBJ1-5
TGTGCCTGGGGGGGTGGGACGCAGCCCCAGCATTTT
CAWGGGTQPQHF
>15|-|-|TRBV7-3|TRBJ2-1
TGTGCCAGCAGCTTAGCATCGGGACCCTACAATGAGCAGTTCTTC
CASSLASGPYNEQFF
>15|-|-|TRBV9|TRBJ1-3
TGTGCCAGCAGCGCTCGGGACATCTCTGGAAACACCATATATTTT
CASSARDISGNTIYF
>13|-|-|TRBV2|TRBJ1-2
TGTGCCAGCTGGCGACCATCGGACTATGGCTACACCTTC
CASWRPSDYGYTF